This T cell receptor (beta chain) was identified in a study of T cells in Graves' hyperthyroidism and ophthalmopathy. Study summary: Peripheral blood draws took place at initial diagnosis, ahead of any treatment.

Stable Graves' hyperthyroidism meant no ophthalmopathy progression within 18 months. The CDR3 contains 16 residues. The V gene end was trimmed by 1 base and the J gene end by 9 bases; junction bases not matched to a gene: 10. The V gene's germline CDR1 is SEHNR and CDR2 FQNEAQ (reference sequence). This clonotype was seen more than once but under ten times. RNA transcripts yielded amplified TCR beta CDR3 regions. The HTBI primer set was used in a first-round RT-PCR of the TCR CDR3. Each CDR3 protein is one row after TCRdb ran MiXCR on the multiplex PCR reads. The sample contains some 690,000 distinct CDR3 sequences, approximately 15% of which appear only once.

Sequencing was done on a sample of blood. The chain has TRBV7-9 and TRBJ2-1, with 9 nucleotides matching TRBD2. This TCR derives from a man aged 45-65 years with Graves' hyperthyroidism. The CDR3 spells CASSLEDSREGLEQFF. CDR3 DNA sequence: TGTGCCAGCAGCTTAGAAGACTCGCGGGAGGGTCTTGAGCAGTTCTTC.